This T cell receptor beta chain was documented in a study of siplizumab effects on memory and regulatory T cells. Findings of the study overall: A mean of about 62% of mappable alloreactive CD4+ clones were Treg-derived with siplizumab, compared with roughly 25% in controls. Suppressive capability of dividing Tregs from siplizumab cultures went unverified. A minor fraction of alloreactive clones, and no more, mapped to unstimulated subsets. Unstimulated naive T cells seemed to show more diversity than memory cells did, and they also seemed to be among the major contributors to the alloresponse.

Concerning this clone: What it binds is unknown.

Trimming pared 4 bases from V and 4 bases from J, leaving 18 bases between. CDR1 and CDR2 from the germline V gene are SQVTM and ANQGSEA. This CDR3 comprises 15 residues. Method: immunoSEQ multiplex PCR; TCRdb's copy keeps in-frame clones and lacks some. This repertoire shows about 99,000 clones, over 90% found once; its top ten account for approximately 0.6%. Sample: Tregs sorted from blood. The chain joins TRBV29-1 to TRBJ2-3; tentatively, D is TRBD1 (6 bases). The clonotype comes from a human donor in good health. CDR3 DNA sequence: TGCAGCGTTGGTATTTGGGGGCAATCTCCAGATACGCAGTATTTT. Amino acid sequence: CSVGIWGQSPDTQYF.